Below are 18 T cell receptor beta chains sequenced from a single sample in a study of metastatic and nonmetastatic thyroid tumors. Among the patients, none had received any treatment before thyroid surgery. With MiXCR, TCRdb called clones anew from the PCR reads. The sample holds roughly 30,000 clones, under 30% seen once. Material: blood. The receptors shown here come from a female donor with papillary thyroid cancer or a benign thyroid nodule (not recorded which). Some clones in this sample may be carry-over from other donors' samples.

As regards this clone: The junction departs from germline at one end; a sequencing error may be responsible. The rearrangement uses TRBV11-1 and TRBJ2-3, with a possible D match to TRBD2 (5 bases). The CDR3 contains 17 residues. Germline assignment: CDR1 SGHAT and CDR2 FQDESV (reference sequence). In DNA form, the CDR3 reads TGTGTCAGCAGCTTAGGTCGTAGCGTAAATCGAGGAGATACGCAGTATTTT. Amino acid sequence: CVSSLGRSVNRGDTQYF.

V is TRBV20-1 and J is TRBJ1-2; no clear D. Deletions cut 6 bases from V and 5 bases from J, with 16 bases between. This CDR3 is built from 13 residues. The germline V gene has CDR1 DFQATT and CDR2 SNEGSKA (reference sequence). The CDR3, as DNA: TGCAGTGCCCGTAGTGTGGATGGTTATGGCTACACCTTC. Translation gives CSARSVDGYGYTF.

This clone was detected many times. The chain employs TRBV9 and TRBJ2-3; D remains ambiguous. There are 12 residues in the CDR3. Germline V gene data show CDR1 as SGDLS and CDR2 as YYNGEE. V was pared by 3 bases and J by 0 bases, with 2 bases between. CDR3 DNA: TGTGCCAGCAGCGAGAGCACAGATACGCAGTATTTT. This encodes CASSESTDTQYF.

Note on this clone: Sequence at one end of the junction differs from germline and may be a read error. The genes are TRBV20-1 and TRBJ1-2; 8 bases are a match to TRBD1. Per germline, CDR1 DFQATT and CDR2 SNEGSKA (reference sequence). The CDR3 extends over 15 amino acids. The CDR3 sequence is CSATAGRTGNSGYTF. CDR3 sequence (DNA): TGCAGTGCCACCGCGGGGAGGACAGGGAACTCTGGCTACACCTTC.

This clone was detected a few times. V usage is TRBV6-1 and J usage is TRBJ2-7; possibly TRBD1 for D (5 bases). V was cut by 10 bases and J by 2 bases, with 18 bases left in between. CDR3 length equals 14 residues. Germline V gene data show CDR1 as MNHNS and CDR2 as SASEGT. The CDR3 region is CATRHRQKTYEQYF. The CDR3 bases are TGTGCCACCCGACATAGACAGAAGACCTACGAGCAGTACTTC.

Ten or more counts support this clone. The J gene is TRBJ2-5, the V gene TRBV12-3 or TRBV12-4, with TRBD2 matching over 8 bases. The CDR3 loop spans 14 amino acids. V gave up 5 bases and J gave up 3 bases; unmatched junction bases: 5. The CDR3 bases are TGTGCCAGCAGTCTCGGACTAGCAGAAGAGACCCAGTACTTC. Protein sequence: CASSLGLAEETQYF.

This clone has a count of ten or more. The rearrangement links TRBV20-1 to TRBJ1-6, with TRBD1 matching 8 bases. J lost 9 bases, V lost 1 base, and 5 bases had no gene match. The CDR3 spans 14 residues. In germline, CDR1 is DFQATT, CDR2 SNEGSKA (reference sequence). CDR3 in DNA: TGCAGTGCTAGAGCACACGGACAGGGTTCACCCCTCCACTTT. This translates into CSARAHGQGSPLHF.

In its sample, this clone ranks as medium-sized. The chain has TRBV12-3 or TRBV12-4 and TRBJ1-2; 7 positions agree with TRBD1. Losses at the gene ends were 6 bases for V and 7 bases for J; bases not matched to a gene: 5. The CDR3 covers 12 residues. CDR3 residues: CASRQGGGGYTF. CDR3 coding DNA: TGTGCCAGCAGGCAGGGGGGAGGTGGCTACACCTTC.

J is TRBJ2-7 and V is TRBV12-3 or TRBV12-4, with D uncertain. Trimming left V 5 bases short and J 0 bases short, with 17 bases between. The CDR3 consists of 16 residues. The CDR3 bases are TGTGCCAGCAGTGTCAGGTGCTACGGGTTCTCCTACGAGCAGTACTTC. Translation: CASSVRCYGFSYEQYF.

The sample holds a few counts of this clone. A junction boundary mismatches the germline segment, possibly from a read error. The rearrangement uses TRBV28 and TRBJ2-7, with D possibly matching TRBD1 (5 bases). This CDR3 region has 13 residues. CDR1 MDHEN and CDR2 SYDVKM come from the germline V gene. The CDR3 DNA follows: TGTGTCAGCATCCGCCCCCAGGGATACGAGCAGTACTTC. It translates to CVSIRPQGYEQYF.

This clone was observed a handful of times. The chain links TRBV6-2 or TRBV6-3 to TRBJ1-4; D remains ambiguous. The CDR3 runs to 14 residues. With 4 bases removed from V and 7 bases from J, the gap between germline ends came to 13 bases. Per germline, CDR1 MNHEY and CDR2 SVGEGT. The CDR3 protein is CASSWGPAGEKLFF. The DNA for the CDR3 is TGTGCCAGCAGTTGGGGTCCGGCGGGTGAAAAACTGTTTTTT.

Comment on this clone: The same CDR3 can be traced to other DNA sequences in this sample. V usage is TRBV7-9 and J usage is TRBJ1-1; 9 bases agree with TRBD1. The J segment lost 0 bases and the V segment lost 5 bases, leaving 4 bases of the junction unmatched. From germline, CDR1 is SEHNR and CDR2 FQNEAQ (reference sequence). The CDR3 covers 15 residues. Here the CDR3 DNA reads TGTGCCAGCAGCGAGGGACAGGGACTGAACACTGAAGCTTTCTTT. This codes for CASSEGQGLNTEAFF. The variable domain in full, with the rest retrieved from reference TRBV7-9 and TRBJ1-1, is DTGVSQNPRHKITKRGQNVTFRCDPISEHNRLYWYRQTLGQGPEFLTYFQNEAQLEKSRLLSDRFSAERPKGSFSTLEIQRTEQGDSAMYLCASSEGQGLNTEAFFGQGTRLTVV.

In this sample, this clone turned up a few times. This chain links TRBV5-6 with TRBJ2-4, with TRBD2 matching over 8 bases. V shed 0 bases and J 7 bases; nucleotides not matched to a gene: 9. The germline gives CDR1 SGHDT, CDR2 YYEEEE. This CDR3 region has 16 residues. Here the CDR3 reads CASSLGPAGEPNIQYF. CDR3 nucleotides: TGTGCCAGCAGCTTGGGGCCAGCGGGAGAACCCAACATTCAGTACTTC.

Ten or more counts support this clone. The V and J genes are TRBV5-1 and TRBJ2-1, with D perhaps matching TRBD2 (6 bases). Deletions cut 4 bases from V and 2 bases from J, with 16 bases between. Per the germline V gene, CDR1 is SGHRS and CDR2 is YFSETQ. The CDR3 runs 16 residues. CDR3: CASSASGLITYNEQFF. The CDR3 region has the DNA TGCGCCAGCAGCGCTTCTGGACTAATTACCTACAATGAGCAGTTCTTC.

A few counts support this clone. This chain links TRBV5-1 with TRBJ1-1, with 7 positions matching TRBD1. Losses at the gene ends were 0 bases for V and 4 bases for J; bases not matched to a gene: 3. The CDR3 has 14 amino acids. CDR1 and CDR2 from the germline V gene are SGHRS and YFSETQ. The CDR3 bases are TGCGCCAGCAGCTTGGCCTCAGGGGGCACTGAAGCTTTCTTT. It is translated as CASSLASGGTEAFF.

This clone was detected only a few times. This chain links TRBV12-3 or TRBV12-4 with TRBJ1-2; a weak D match, TRBD1 (5 bases). V was clipped by 3 bases and J by 2 bases, with 10 bases between them. This CDR3 is 14 amino acids long. CDR3 region: CASSFDSENYGYTF. Written as DNA, the CDR3 is TGTGCCAGCAGTTTCGACAGCGAGAACTATGGCTACACCTTC.

This clone was seen a handful of times. This sequence joins TRBV6-5 and TRBJ1-4; D is uncertain. V was trimmed by 7 bases and J by 0 bases, leaving 9 bases between them. This CDR3 spans 14 amino acids. Germline assignment: CDR1 MNHEY and CDR2 SVGAGI. This CDR3 reads CASNWSPTNEKLFF. Written as DNA, the CDR3 is TGTGCCAGCAATTGGAGCCCAACTAATGAAAAACTGTTTTTT.

The chain is built from TRBV20-1 and TRBJ2-7; D not resolved. This CDR3 region has 11 residues. CDR1 is DFQATT and CDR2 is SNEGSKA in the germline V gene (reference sequence). V lost 5 bases, J lost 5 bases, and 10 bases lay in between. The CDR3 DNA follows: TGCAGTGCTCTAGACCGGGACGAGCAGTACTTC. Translation gives CSALDRDEQYF.